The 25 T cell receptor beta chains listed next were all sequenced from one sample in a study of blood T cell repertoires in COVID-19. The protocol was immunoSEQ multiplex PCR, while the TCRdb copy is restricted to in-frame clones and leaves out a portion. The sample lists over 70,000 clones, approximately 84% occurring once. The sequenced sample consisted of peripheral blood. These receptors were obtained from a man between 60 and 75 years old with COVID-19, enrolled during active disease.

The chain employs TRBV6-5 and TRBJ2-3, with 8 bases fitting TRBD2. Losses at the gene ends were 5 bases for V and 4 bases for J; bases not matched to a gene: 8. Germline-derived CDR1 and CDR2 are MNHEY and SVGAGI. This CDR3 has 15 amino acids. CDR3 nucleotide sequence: TGTGCCAGCAGTCGCGTGGCGGGGGGCCCAGATACGCAGTATTTT. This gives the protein CASSRVAGGPDTQYF.

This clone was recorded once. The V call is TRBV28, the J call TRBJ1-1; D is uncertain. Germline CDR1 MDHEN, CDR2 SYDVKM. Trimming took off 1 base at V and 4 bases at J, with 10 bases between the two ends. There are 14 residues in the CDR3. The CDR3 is CASSLYPVSTEAFF. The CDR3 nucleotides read TGTGCCAGCAGTTTATATCCTGTGAGCACTGAAGCTTTCTTT.

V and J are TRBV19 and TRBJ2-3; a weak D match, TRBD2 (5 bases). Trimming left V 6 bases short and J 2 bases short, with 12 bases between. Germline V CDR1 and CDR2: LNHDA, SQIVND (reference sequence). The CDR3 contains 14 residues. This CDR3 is CASRSGIDTDTQYF. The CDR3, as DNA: TGTGCCAGTAGATCGGGGATAGACACAGATACGCAGTATTTT.

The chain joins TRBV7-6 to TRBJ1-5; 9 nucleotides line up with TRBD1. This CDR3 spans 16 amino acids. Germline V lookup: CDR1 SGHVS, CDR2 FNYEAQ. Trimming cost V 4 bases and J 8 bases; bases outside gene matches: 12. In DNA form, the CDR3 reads TGTGCCAGCAGCTCGTTCCTCCTGGACAGGGGTGAGCCCCAGCATTTT. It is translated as CASSSFLLDRGEPQHF.

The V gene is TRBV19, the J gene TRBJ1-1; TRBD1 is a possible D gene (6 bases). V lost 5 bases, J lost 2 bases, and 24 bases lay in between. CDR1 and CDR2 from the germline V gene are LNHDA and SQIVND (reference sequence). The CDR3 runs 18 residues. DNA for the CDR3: TGTGCCAGTAGTCGTTGGGGGCCGACCGTCACCGTAAACACTGAAGCTTTCTTT. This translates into CASSRWGPTVTVNTEAFF.

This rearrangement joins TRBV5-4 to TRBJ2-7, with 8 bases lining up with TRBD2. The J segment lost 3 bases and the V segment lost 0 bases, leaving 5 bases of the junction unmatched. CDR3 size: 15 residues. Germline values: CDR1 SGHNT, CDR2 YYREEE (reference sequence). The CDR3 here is CASSLELAELYEQYF. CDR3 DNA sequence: TGTGCCAGCAGCTTGGAACTAGCGGAGCTCTACGAGCAGTACTTC.

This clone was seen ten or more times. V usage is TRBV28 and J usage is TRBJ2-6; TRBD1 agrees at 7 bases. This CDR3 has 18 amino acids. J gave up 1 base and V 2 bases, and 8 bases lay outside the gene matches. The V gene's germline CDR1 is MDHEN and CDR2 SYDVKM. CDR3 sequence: CASSLLEATGSGANVLTF. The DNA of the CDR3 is TGTGCCAGCAGTTTACTAGAGGCGACAGGGTCTGGGGCCAACGTCCTGACTTTC.

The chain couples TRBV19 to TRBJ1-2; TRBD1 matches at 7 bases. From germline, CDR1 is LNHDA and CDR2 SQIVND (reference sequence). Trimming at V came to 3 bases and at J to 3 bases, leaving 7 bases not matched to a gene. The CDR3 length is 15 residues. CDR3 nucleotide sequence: TGTGCCAGTAGTATTCTAGGGGGCGCGGACTATGGCTACACCTTC. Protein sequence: CASSILGGADYGYTF.

The CDR3 protein is CASSLQRFVGHSPLHF. Written as DNA, the CDR3 is TGTGCCAGCAGCTTACAGCGGTTTGTAGGACATTCACCCCTCCACTTT. The chain is built from TRBV11-2 and TRBJ1-6; no definite D call. This CDR3 is built from 16 residues. V gave up 2 bases and J gave up 8 bases, with 16 bases separating them. Germline loops: CDR1 SGHAT, CDR2 FQNNGV.

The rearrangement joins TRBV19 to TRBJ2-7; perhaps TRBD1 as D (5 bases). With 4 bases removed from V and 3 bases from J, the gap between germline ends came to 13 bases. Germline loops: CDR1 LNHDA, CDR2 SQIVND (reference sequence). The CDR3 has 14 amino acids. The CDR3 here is CASSTRTPSYEQYF. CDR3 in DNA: TGTGCCAGTAGTACCCGGACACCTAGCTACGAGCAGTACTTC.

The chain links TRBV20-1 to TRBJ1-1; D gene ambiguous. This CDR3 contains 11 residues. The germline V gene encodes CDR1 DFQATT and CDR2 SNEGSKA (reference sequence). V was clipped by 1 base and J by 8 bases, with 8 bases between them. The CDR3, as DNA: TGCAGTGCTAGAGGGACTGGAGAAGCTTTCTTT. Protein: CSARGTGEAFF.

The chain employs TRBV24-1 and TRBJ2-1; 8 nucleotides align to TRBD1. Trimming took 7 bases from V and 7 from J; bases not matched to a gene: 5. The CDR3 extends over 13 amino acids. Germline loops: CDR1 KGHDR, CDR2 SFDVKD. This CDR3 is CATRDRVGNEQFF. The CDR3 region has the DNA TGTGCCACCAGGGACAGGGTCGGAAATGAGCAGTTCTTC.

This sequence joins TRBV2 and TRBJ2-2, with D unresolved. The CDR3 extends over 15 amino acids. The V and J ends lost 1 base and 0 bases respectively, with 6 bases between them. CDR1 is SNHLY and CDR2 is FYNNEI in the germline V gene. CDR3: CASSEGPANTGELFF. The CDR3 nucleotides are TGTGCCAGCAGTGAAGGGCCCGCGAACACCGGGGAGCTGTTTTTT.

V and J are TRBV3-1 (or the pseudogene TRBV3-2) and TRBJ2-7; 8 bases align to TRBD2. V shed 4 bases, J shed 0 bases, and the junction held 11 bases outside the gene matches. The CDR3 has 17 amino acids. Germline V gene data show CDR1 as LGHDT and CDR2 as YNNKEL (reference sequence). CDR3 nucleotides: TGTGCCAGCAGCCCGGGGGGAGGTAGCGGGGTCTCCTACGAGCAGTACTTC. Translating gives CASSPGGGSGVSYEQYF.

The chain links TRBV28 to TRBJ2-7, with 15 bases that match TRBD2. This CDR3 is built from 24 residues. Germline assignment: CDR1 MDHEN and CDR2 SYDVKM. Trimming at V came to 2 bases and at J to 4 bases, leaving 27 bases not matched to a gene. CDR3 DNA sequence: TGTGCCAGCAGTTTAGTAGCAGACGCTGGTGTGTCCGGACTAGCGGGAGGGCCGGTATACGAGCAGTACTTC. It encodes CASSLVADAGVSGLAGGPVYEQYF. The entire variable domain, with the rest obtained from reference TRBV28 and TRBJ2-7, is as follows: DVKVTQSSRYLVKRTGEKVFLECVQDMDHENMFWYRQDPGLGLRLIYFSYDVKMKEKGDIPEGYSVSREKKERFSLILESASTNQTSMYLCASSLVADAGVSGLAGGPVYEQYFGPGTRLTVT.

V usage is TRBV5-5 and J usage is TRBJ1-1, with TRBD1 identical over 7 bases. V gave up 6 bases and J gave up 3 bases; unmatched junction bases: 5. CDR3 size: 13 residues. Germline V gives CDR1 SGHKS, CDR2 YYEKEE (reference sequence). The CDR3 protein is CASIQGVDTEAFF. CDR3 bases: TGTGCCAGCATCCAGGGGGTCGACACTGAAGCTTTCTTT.

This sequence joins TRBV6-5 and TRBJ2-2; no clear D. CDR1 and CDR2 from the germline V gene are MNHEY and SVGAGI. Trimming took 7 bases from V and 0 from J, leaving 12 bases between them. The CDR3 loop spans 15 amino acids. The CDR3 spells CASTRYITNTGELFF. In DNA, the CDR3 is TGTGCCAGCACCAGGTACATAACGAACACCGGGGAGCTGTTTTTT.

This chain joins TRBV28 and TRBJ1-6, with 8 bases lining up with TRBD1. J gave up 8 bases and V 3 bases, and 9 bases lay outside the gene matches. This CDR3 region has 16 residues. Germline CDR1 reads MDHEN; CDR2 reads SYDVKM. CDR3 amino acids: CASSFLSGGMDSPLHF. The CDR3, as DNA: TGTGCCAGCAGTTTTTTGTCAGGGGGCATGGATTCACCCCTCCACTTT.

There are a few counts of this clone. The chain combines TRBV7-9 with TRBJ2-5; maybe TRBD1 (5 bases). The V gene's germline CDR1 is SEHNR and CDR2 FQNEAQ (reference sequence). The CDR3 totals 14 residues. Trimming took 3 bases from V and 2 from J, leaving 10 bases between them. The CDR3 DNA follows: TGTGCCAGCAGCTTCTCAGGGAATCAAGAGACCCAGTACTTC. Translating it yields CASSFSGNQETQYF.

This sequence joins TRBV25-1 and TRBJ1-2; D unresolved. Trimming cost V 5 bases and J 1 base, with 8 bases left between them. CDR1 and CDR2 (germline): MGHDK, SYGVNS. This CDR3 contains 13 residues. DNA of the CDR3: TGTGCCAGCAGTAAAGAGGATAACTATGGCTACACCTTC. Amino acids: CASSKEDNYGYTF.

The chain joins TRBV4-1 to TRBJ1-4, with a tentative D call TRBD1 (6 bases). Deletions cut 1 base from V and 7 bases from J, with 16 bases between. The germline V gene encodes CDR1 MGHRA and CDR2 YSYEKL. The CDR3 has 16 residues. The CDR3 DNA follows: TGCGCCAGCAGCCAAGTATCAGGGGCGGATTTTGAAAAACTGTTTTTT. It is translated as CASSQVSGADFEKLFF.

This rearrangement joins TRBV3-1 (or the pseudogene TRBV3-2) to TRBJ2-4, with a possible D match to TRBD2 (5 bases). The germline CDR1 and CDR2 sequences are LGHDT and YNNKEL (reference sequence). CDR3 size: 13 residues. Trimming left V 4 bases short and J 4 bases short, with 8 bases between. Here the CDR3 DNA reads TGTGCCAGCAGCCGGGAGAGAAAAAACATTCAGTACTTC. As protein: CASSRERKNIQYF.

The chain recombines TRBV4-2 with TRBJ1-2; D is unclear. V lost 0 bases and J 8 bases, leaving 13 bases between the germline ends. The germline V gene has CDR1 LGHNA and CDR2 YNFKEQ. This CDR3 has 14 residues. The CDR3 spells CASSQDRQVGGYTF. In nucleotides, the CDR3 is TGTGCCAGCAGCCAAGATCGCCAGGTTGGAGGCTACACCTTC.

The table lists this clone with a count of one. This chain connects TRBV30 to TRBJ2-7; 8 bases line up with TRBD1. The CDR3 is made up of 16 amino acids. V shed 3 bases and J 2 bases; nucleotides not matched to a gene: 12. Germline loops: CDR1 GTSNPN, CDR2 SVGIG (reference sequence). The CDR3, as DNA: TGTGCCTGGAGCAACCTAAGGACAGGGTATACCTACGAGCAGTACTTC. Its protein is CAWSNLRTGYTYEQYF.

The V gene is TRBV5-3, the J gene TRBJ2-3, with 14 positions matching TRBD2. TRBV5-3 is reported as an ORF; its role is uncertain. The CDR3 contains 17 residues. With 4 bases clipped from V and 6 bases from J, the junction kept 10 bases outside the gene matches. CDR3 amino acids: CARSPQTSGRAWDTQYF. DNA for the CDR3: TGTGCCAGAAGCCCCCAGACTAGCGGGAGGGCCTGGGATACGCAGTATTTT.